The TCR beta chain under discussion was sequenced for a study of Graves' ophthalmopathy and Graves' hyperthyroidism. In the study overall: Peripheral blood sampling occurred at initial diagnosis, before any treatment.

Deletions cut 5 bases from V and 6 bases from J, with 14 bases between. Germline CDR1 reads SEHNR; CDR2 reads FQNEAQ (reference sequence). The length of the CDR3 is 13 residues. A duration under 3 months, NOSPECS ≥4, CAS ≥3 and moderate-to-severe activity characterized the donors with ophthalmopathy. The PBMCs were taken from more than 8 ml of fresh peripheral blood. Beta-chain TCR CDR3 regions were amplified from RNA transcripts. In the first round, RT-PCR was carried out with HTBI primers, and a multiplex PCR formed the second round. TCRdb analysed the multiplex PCR reads with MiXCR anew, one entry per CDR3 protein. The data contain 650,000 to 900,000 distinct CDR3 sequences, roughly two fifths of them seen just once; the ten biggest clones take up approximately 43%.

Source material: peripheral blood. This chain joins TRBV7-9 and TRBJ2-7; the D is unclear. This sequence originates from an adult man with Graves' ophthalmopathy. The CDR3 nucleotides are TGTGCCAGCAGCCAAGAGGCACATCGCGAGCAGTACTTC. Translated: CASSQEAHREQYF.